These 28 T cell receptor beta chains originate from one sample sequenced in a study of T cell repertoires in cytomegalovirus infection. No cognate antigen is known for these TCRs. TCRdb re-called the reads through MiXCR, storing one row per CDR3 protein. The table records around 130,000 distinct CDR3 sequences, 24% of them present only once. Sequenced material: PBMCs, sequenced either directly or after in vitro stimulation (not recorded which). Source of these receptors: a human donor in good health (CMV status not recorded). Some clones in this sample may be carry-over from other donors' samples.

This clonotype showed up many times. CDR3 nucleotides: TGTGCCAGCAGCTTCTTGACTAGCGGATTCAATGAGCAGTTCTTC. This codes for CASSFLTSGFNEQFF. The V and J genes are TRBV5-4 and TRBJ2-1, with 9 positions matching TRBD2. This CDR3 has 15 residues. V shed 2 bases, J shed 6 bases, and the junction held 6 bases outside the gene matches. In germline, CDR1 is SGHNT, CDR2 YYREEE (reference sequence).

This chain joins TRBV11-3 and TRBJ1-1; D is ambiguous. V was shortened by 0 bases and J by 13 bases, with 9 bases between the two germline ends. Germline CDR1 SGHNT, CDR2 YENEEA. This CDR3 contains 11 residues. CDR3 protein: CASSLEDIGFF. The CDR3 nucleotides are TGTGCCAGCAGCTTAGAGGATATTGGTTTCTTT. Using reference TRBV11-3 and TRBJ1-1 for the parts outside the CDR3, the full variable domain is EAGVVQSPRYKIIEKKQPVAFWCNPISGHNTLYWYLQNLGQGPELLIRYENEEAVDDSQLPKDRFSAERLKGVDSTLKIQPAELGDSAVYLCASSLEDIGFFGQGTRLTVV.

The chain couples TRBV6-8 to TRBJ2-7; 9 bases align to TRBD1. Per the germline V gene, CDR1 is MNHGY and CDR2 is SAAAGT. With V trimmed by 0 bases and J by 6 bases, 0 bases remained unmatched. The CDR3 runs to 13 residues. The CDR3 DNA follows: TGTGCCAGCAGTTACTCGACAGGGGGCGAGCAGTACGTC. It is translated as CASSYSTGGEQYV.

The CDR3: CASSLDRLTGELFF. For the CDR3, the DNA is TGTGCCAGCAGCTTGGACAGACTCACCGGGGAGCTGTTTTTT. The V and J genes are TRBV11-2 and TRBJ2-2; TRBD1 might be the D (6 bases). The CDR3 runs 14 residues. CDR1 SGHAT and CDR2 FQNNGV come from the germline V gene. Trimming cost V 3 bases and J 4 bases, with 9 bases left between them. Based on the CDR3 plus reference TRBV11-2 and TRBJ2-2, the full variable domain is EAGVAQSPRYKIIEKRQSVAFWCNPISGHATLYWYQQILGQGPKLLIQFQNNGVVDDSQLPKDRFSAERLKGVDSTLKIQPAKLEDSAVYLCASSLDRLTGELFFGEGSRLTVL.

This clonotype was seen more than once but under ten times. The chain joins TRBV7-9 to TRBJ2-3; 11 bases are shared with TRBD2. J lost 0 bases, V lost 0 bases, and 5 bases had no gene match. Germline V gene lookup returns CDR1 SEHNR and CDR2 FQNEAQ (reference sequence). This CDR3 region has 18 residues. CDR3 coding DNA: TGTGCCAGCAGCTTAGCCGGACTAGCGGGCCTTAGCACAGATACGCAGTATTTT. Its protein product is CASSLAGLAGLSTDTQYF.

The chain employs TRBV5-6 and TRBJ2-7, with 8 bases matching TRBD2. V gave up 4 bases and J gave up 2 bases; unmatched junction bases: 8. Germline V gene lookup returns CDR1 SGHDT and CDR2 YYEEEE. CDR3 length equals 15 residues. As DNA, the CDR3 is TGTGCCAGCAGCGCGCCCGGGACTAGGCCCTACGAGCAGTACTTC. Residues: CASSAPGTRPYEQYF.

Ten or more counts support this clonotype. The CDR3 is CASSYSRASYEQYV. DNA for the CDR3: TGTGCCAGCAGTTATTCCAGGGCCTCCTACGAGCAGTACGTC. The chain links TRBV6-5 to TRBJ2-7; the D gene is possibly TRBD1 (5 bases). Trimming shortened V by 3 bases and J by 0 bases, and 9 bases separated the two germline ends. The CDR3 is 14 residues long. The germline gives CDR1 MNHEY, CDR2 SVGAGI.

This clonotype was seen more than once but under ten times. The chain is built from TRBV19 and TRBJ2-1, with 13 bases lining up with TRBD2. Germline CDR1 LNHDA, CDR2 SQIVND (reference sequence). This CDR3 is 18 amino acids long. Trimming removed 2 bases from V and 0 bases from J; junction bases left unmatched: 4. The CDR3 DNA follows: TGTGCCAGTAGTATACGGACTAGCGGGGGTGTCTCCTACAATGAGCAGTTCTTC. It translates to CASSIRTSGGVSYNEQFF.

This clonotype was counted a single time. The chain combines TRBV6-2 or TRBV6-3 with TRBJ2-7; D unclear. Germline V gene sequence: CDR1 MNHEY, CDR2 SVGEGT. The CDR3 contains 12 residues. V shed 5 bases and J shed 1 base, with 6 bases lying between them. In nucleotides, the CDR3 is TGTGCCAGCAGTGAACAGTCCTACGAGCAGTACGTC. Its translation is CASSEQSYEQYV.

The chain couples TRBV7-9 to TRBJ2-7; D not certain. Per germline, CDR1 SEHNR and CDR2 FQNEAQ (reference sequence). V dropped 1 base and J dropped 0 bases, with 10 bases sitting between them. CDR3 length: 15 residues. DNA for the CDR3: TGTGCCAGCAGCTTAGTCGCGAGAAGCTCCTACGAGCAGTACTTC. Translation: CASSLVARSSYEQYF.

This clonotype was counted a single time. This chain uses TRBV20-1 with TRBJ2-3; D possibly corresponds to TRBD2 (5 bases). Germline V gene lookup returns CDR1 DFQATT and CDR2 SNEGSKA (reference sequence). The germline V and J ends were trimmed by 0 bases and 4 bases, with 17 bases remaining between them. The CDR3 spans 16 residues. In DNA form, the CDR3 reads TGCAGTGCTAGAGATACCCTAGCCGGAGAGGCAGATACGCAGTATTTT. This encodes CSARDTLAGEADTQYF.

The chain uses TRBV7-9 and TRBJ1-2, with D unresolved. Trimming removed 5 bases at V and 4 bases at J, with 11 bases between. Germline lookup yields CDR1 SEHNR and CDR2 FQNEAQ (reference sequence). The CDR3 runs to 13 residues. The CDR3 DNA is TGTGCCAGCAGCCCCACTCTCGGCTATGGCTACACCTTC. It yields the protein CASSPTLGYGYTF.

CDR3 in DNA: TGTGCCATCAGTGCGAGTGGAGATAACGATGAGCAGTTCTTC. Its protein is CAISASGDNDEQFF. The gene calls are TRBV10-3 and TRBJ2-1, with D unclear. V lost 4 bases, J lost 8 bases, and 15 bases lay in between. The CDR3 loop spans 14 amino acids. The germline V gene encodes CDR1 ENHRY and CDR2 SYGVKD.

This clonotype was observed a few times. The chain is built from TRBV12-3 or TRBV12-4 and TRBJ1-3; the match to TRBD1 covers 8 bases. The junction had 16 bases not matched to a gene; V was cut back by 6 bases and J by 0 bases. CDR3 length: 19 amino acids. CDR3 nucleotides: TGTGCCAGCAGCCAGACAGGGGCCAAATACCACTACTCTGGAAACACCATATATTTT. It translates to CASSQTGAKYHYSGNTIYF.

This chain connects TRBV12-5 to TRBJ1-2, with D maybe TRBD1 (5 bases). The length of the CDR3 is 18 residues. Trimming shortened V by 0 bases and J by 0 bases, and 17 bases separated the two germline ends. Germline loops: CDR1 LGHNT, CDR2 FRNRAP. Written as DNA, the CDR3 is TGTGCTAGTGGTTTGGTAAGGGACGTTCGACGCCCTAACTATGGCTACACCTTC. Its translation: CASGLVRDVRRPNYGYTF.

The rearrangement links TRBV6-1 to TRBJ2-7, with D perhaps matching TRBD1 or TRBD2 (5 bases each). V lost 6 bases, J lost 1 base, and 13 bases lay in between. The CDR3 extends over 14 amino acids. The V gene's germline CDR1 is MNHNS and CDR2 SASEGT. The CDR3 DNA follows: TGTGCCAGCAGCGGGACGGTCACTTCCTACGAGCAGTACTTC. Its translation: CASSGTVTSYEQYF.

The rearrangement joins TRBV7-2 to TRBJ1-2; D not resolved. Trimming stripped 1 base from V and 4 bases from J, with 10 bases between. The CDR3 has 14 amino acids. Germline V gene data show CDR1 as SGHTA and CDR2 as FQGNSA. CDR3 region: CASSLVEMGYGYTF. CDR3 nucleotides: TGTGCCAGCAGCTTAGTCGAGATGGGCTATGGCTACACCTTC.

Turning to this clonotype: A read error may be the cause here, since a much bigger clone is one base away. V gene TRBV5-6 combines with J gene TRBJ1-2; D not resolved. CDR3 length equals 12 residues. Germline-derived CDR1 and CDR2 are SGHDT and YYEEEE. CDR3 nucleotide sequence: TGTGCCAGCAACTTGAGACGATATGGCTACACCTTC. It yields the protein CASNLRRYGYTF.

This clonotype was seen a few times. This chain joins TRBV6-2 or TRBV6-3 and TRBJ2-1; D may be TRBD1 (6 bases). Germline CDR1 is MNHEY and CDR2 is SVGEGT. This CDR3 has 18 residues. V dropped 7 bases and J dropped 1 base, with 23 bases sitting between them. As DNA, the CDR3 is TGTGCCAGCACCGACCCCTATACACCCCAGGGGTCCTACAATGAGCAGTTCTTC. Amino acids: CASTDPYTPQGSYNEQFF.

In its sample, this clonotype was seen many times. The rearrangement joins TRBV12-3 or TRBV12-4 to TRBJ2-3; 9 bases are a match to TRBD2. Trimming cost V 8 bases and J 0 bases; bases outside gene matches: 3. The CDR3 runs to 14 residues. The CDR3 sequence is CASGAGGSTDTQYF. DNA for the CDR3: TGTGCCAGCGGAGCGGGAGGAAGCACAGATACGCAGTATTTT.

This clonotype was counted only a few times. The chain links TRBV6-2 or TRBV6-3 to TRBJ2-1; 10 bases line up with TRBD2. The J segment lost 7 bases and the V segment lost 8 bases, leaving 8 bases of the junction unmatched. Germline V gives CDR1 MNHEY, CDR2 SVGEGT. The CDR3 is made up of 14 amino acids. The CDR3 coding sequence is TGTGCCAGCGAATCTAGCGGGAGAACGAATGAGCAGTTCTTC. As protein: CASESSGRTNEQFF.

The chain links TRBV7-2 to TRBJ1-1; 8 bases fit TRBD1. CDR3 length equals 15 residues. With V trimmed by 2 bases and J by 5 bases, 7 bases remained unmatched. Per the germline V gene, CDR1 is SGHTA and CDR2 is FQGNSA. The CDR3: CASSLSIDRGTEAFF. CDR3 bases: TGTGCCAGCAGCTTATCCATCGACAGGGGAACTGAAGCTTTCTTT.

This clonotype was seen at least ten times. The rearrangement uses TRBV7-8 and TRBJ1-1; D unresolved. The CDR3 consists of 15 residues. Between the trimmed V and J ends, which lost 5 bases and 1 base, there was a span of 14 bases. Germline CDR1 reads SGHVS; CDR2 reads FQNEAQ. This CDR3 reads CASSLVGPTNTEAFF. Here the CDR3 DNA reads TGTGCCAGCAGCCTAGTTGGACCGACGAACACTGAAGCTTTCTTT.

The chain couples TRBV7-9 to TRBJ2-5, with 11 nucleotides matching TRBD1. The germline gives CDR1 SEHNR, CDR2 FQNEAQ (reference sequence). V was clipped by 8 bases and J by 2 bases; unmatched bases: 4. The CDR3 consists of 14 residues. The CDR3 sequence is CASRTGGRQETQYF. CDR3 DNA: TGTGCCAGCCGGACAGGGGGCCGTCAAGAGACCCAGTACTTC.

There are many counts of this clonotype. The CDR3 loop is CASSPHSSYEQYV. The CDR3 DNA reads as TGTGCCAGCAGCCCTCATAGCTCCTACGAGCAGTACGTC. The chain joins TRBV27 to TRBJ2-7; D is undetermined. Germline CDR1 MNHEY, CDR2 SMNVEV (reference sequence). The CDR3 is 13 residues long. Between the trimmed V and J ends, which lost 6 bases and 0 bases, there was a span of 9 bases.

The gene calls are TRBV7-9 and TRBJ2-3; no firm D call. This CDR3 has 13 residues. Trimming took off 5 bases at V and 2 bases at J, with 8 bases between the two ends. Germline V CDR1 and CDR2: SEHNR, FQNEAQ (reference sequence). In DNA form, the CDR3 reads TGTGCCAGCAGCCCCCAAACCACAGATACGCAGTATTTT. It yields the protein CASSPQTTDTQYF.

This clonotype was observed a handful of times. V gene TRBV12-5 combines with J gene TRBJ2-7; possibly TRBD2 for D (5 bases). V was clipped by 9 bases and J by 4 bases, with 22 bases between them. This CDR3 has 15 amino acids. Germline CDR1 and CDR2: LGHNT and FRNRAP. CDR3 bases: TGTGCTAGCCCTCGAGGGCGTACTAAGGGTTACGAGCAGTACGTC. Protein product: CASPRGRTKGYEQYV.

With regard to this clonotype: The junction differs from germline at one of its ends, possibly a read error. The rearrangement joins TRBV7-7 to TRBJ2-5; possibly TRBD1 for D (6 bases). CDR3 length equals 15 residues. Germline CDR1 and CDR2: SSHAT and FNYEAQ (reference sequence). CDR3 in amino acids: CASSLGGTGLETQYF. In nucleotides, the CDR3 is TGTGCTAGCAGCTTAGGCGGTACAGGGTTAGAGACCCAGTACTTC.